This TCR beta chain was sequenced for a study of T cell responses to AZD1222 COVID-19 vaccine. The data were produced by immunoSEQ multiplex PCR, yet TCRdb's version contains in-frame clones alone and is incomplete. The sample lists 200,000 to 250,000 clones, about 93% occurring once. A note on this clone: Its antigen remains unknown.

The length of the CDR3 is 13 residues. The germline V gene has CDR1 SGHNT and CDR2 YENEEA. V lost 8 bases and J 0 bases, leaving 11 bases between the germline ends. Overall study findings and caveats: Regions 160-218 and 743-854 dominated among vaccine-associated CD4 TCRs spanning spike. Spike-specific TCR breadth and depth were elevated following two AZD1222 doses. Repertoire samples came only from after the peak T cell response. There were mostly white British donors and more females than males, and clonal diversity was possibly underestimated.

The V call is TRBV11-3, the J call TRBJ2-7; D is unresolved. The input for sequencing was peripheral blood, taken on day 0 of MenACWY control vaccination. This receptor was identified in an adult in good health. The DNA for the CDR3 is TGTGCCAGCTTCTGGCCCTGCTCCTACGAGCAGTACTTC. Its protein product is CASFWPCSYEQYF.